The entry below gives a single TCR beta chain sequence along with its context. Which antigen it targets is not known. No base qualities exist here, and no much larger clone lies one base off it. Other DNA sequences in the sample encode the same CDR3. This specimen belongs to a study of shared clonotypes between healthy human individuals (dated by TCRdb to between 2020 and 2021). Study-level background: The cohort included three men and a couple of women between 18 and 49 years of age. To increase sequencing depth and limit assay-specific biases, different laboratories used diverse techniques to prepare libraries and sequence TCR repertoires. Per donor, leukapheresis produced somewhere between about 0.8 and 9.5 billion PBMCs. The study deeply sequenced blood TCR repertoires of about 5 healthy adults to estimate repertoire size and the extent of clonotype sharing between individuals. General conclusions and limits of the study: Because the study included a small number of donors, the genetic and exposure-history diversity represented was limited. Sampling was limited to blood, and TCR repertoires in tissue likely differ from TCR repertoires in blood. Pairwise subsampling indicated that sequencing depth was expected to affect the degree of clonotype sharing among donors.

Using the deep immunoSEQ assay, multiplex PCR amplified TCR CDR3 regions from genomic DNA. Genomic DNA extracted from each cell subset was distributed evenly over all wells of several immunoSEQ 96-well plates, and each plate served as one replicate. Each replicate PCR for unsorted PBMC received 300 to 350 ng genomic DNA, equal to 30,000 to 35,000 T cell genomes. Ten immunoSEQ deep assay plates were used to sequence unsorted PBMC genomic DNA. Purified libraries were quantified with a Qubit 3.0 fluorometer, sized on a Bioanalyzer 2100, and re-quantified with the KAPA Library Quantification kit. Every immunoSEQ 96-well plate was sequenced on a dedicated single-read 150-cycle Illumina NextSeq 550 flow cell. The authors' pipeline ran thus. Because only junctional sequences without quality scores were contained in the immunoSEQ output, filtering matching that applied to full-length reads could not be performed. To assign V/J genes and CDR3, sequences were annotated using PyIR, a Python wrapper for IgBLAST v1.9, with IMGT germline references. Reads were removed for weak V/J assignments (E-value above 1e-6), missing CDR3, stop codons, out-of-frame junctions, or ambiguous translated residues. A V3J clonotype was defined by an identical inferred V gene, J gene, and CDR3 amino acid sequence. Percentage overlap between repertoires was computed as shared unique clonotypes divided by the size of the smaller repertoire. Three approaches were used to assess repertoire richness: RTK rarefaction, the Chao1 estimator, and Recon v2.1 estimates of unobserved clonotypes. TCRdb re-hosts the immuneACCESS table, in-frame sequences only. Its copies lack some clones; in the studies checked, an unresolved V gene accounts for under half of them, and the cause for the rest is not known. That table is the source of V, J and clone size, and D and trimming were worked out from the DNA. This sample gives roughly 450,000 clones in total; less than 85% of them show up just once. The ten biggest clones cover 10% to 15% of the sample.

For CDR1 and CDR2, the germline V gene lists SGHTA and FQGNSA. V is pared back by 5 bases and J by 1 base, with 8 bases lying between the germline termini. The CDR3, cysteine through phenylalanine, is 14 amino acids long. Only the CDR3 region is kept as DNA, spanning 42 bases read in frame from base 1. Healthy HIV-negative adults with no recently reported acute infections or vaccinations were included as donors. All donors were Caucasian adults living in Nashville, Tennessee, USA. For unsorted samples, 96 million or so PBMCs were counted, and genomic DNA was extracted using the QIAamp DNA Blood Mini kit. Blood was obtained by leukapheresis, after which PBMCs were separated by Ficoll-Histopaque density gradient centrifugation and cryopreserved in liquid nitrogen vapor phase.

Source material: PBMCs. The receptor was isolated from a woman between 35 and 50 years old in good health. Some clones in this sample may be carry-over from other donors' samples. The chain couples TRBV7-2 to TRBJ2-2, and the D gene may be TRBD2, 6 bases matching. The CDR3 region reads CASSPRGNTGELFF. The sequenced DNA is TGTGCCAGCAGCCCGCGGGGGAACACCGGGGAGCTGTTTTTT.